Listed here is a single T cell receptor beta chain. Antigen specificity is unknown. Per germline, CDR1 KGHSH and CDR2 LQKENI. Trimming stripped 5 bases from V and 1 base from J, with 11 bases between. This CDR3 contains 14 residues. The PCR contained 60 Vbeta and 13 Jbeta primers. Method: immunoSEQ multiplex PCR; TCRdb's copy keeps in-frame clones and lacks some. The repertoire holds 130,000 or so clones, 80% seen once, with under 6% in the top ten. The data originate from a study of cytomegalovirus exposure and HLA in healthy donors. Findings and caveats of the study: The investigators catalogued 164 TCR beta chains as cytomegalovirus-associated. Most of the TCR beta V segments (in an earlier analysis) were productive either about 87% or about 30% of the time. Specific recognition of CMV antigens was confirmed in vitro for three chains (all CMV-associated).

The chain is built from TRBV18 and TRBJ2-5, with D tentatively TRBD1 (5 bases). The clonotype was recovered from a man in his thirties or forties in good health and CMV-seronegative. The sample consisted of PBMCs. This CDR3 reads CASSYTGFQETQYF. CDR3 coding DNA: TGTGCCAGCTCATACACAGGTTTCCAAGAGACCCAGTACTTC.